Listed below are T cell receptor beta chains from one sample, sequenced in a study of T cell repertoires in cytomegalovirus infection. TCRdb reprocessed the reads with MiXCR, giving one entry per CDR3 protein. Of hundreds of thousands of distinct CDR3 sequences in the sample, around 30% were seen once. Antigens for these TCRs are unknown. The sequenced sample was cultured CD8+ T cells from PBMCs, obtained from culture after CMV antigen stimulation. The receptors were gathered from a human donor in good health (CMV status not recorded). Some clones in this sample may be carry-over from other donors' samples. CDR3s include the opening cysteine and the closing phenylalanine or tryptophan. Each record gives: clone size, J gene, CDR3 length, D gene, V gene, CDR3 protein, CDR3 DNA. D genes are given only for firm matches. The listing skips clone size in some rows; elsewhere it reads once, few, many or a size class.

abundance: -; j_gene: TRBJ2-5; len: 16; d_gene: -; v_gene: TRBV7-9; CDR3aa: CASSSGRNTIQETQYF; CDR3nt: TGTGCCAGCAGCTCAGGACGGAACACCATCCAAGAGACCCAGTACTTC
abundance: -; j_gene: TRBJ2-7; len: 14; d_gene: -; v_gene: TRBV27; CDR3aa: CASSIYRDAYEQYF; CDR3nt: TGTGCCAGCAGTATATACCGGGACGCCTACGAGCAGTACTTC
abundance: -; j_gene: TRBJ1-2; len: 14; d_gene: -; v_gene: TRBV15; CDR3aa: CATNPQGPRDGYTF; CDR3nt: TGTGCCACCAACCCCCAGGGGCCTAGGGATGGCTACACCTTC
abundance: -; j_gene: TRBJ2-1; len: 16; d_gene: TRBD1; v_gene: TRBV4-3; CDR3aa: CASSQDGTGGYNEQFF; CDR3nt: TGCGCCAGCAGCCAAGATGGGACAGGGGGGTACAATGAGCAGTTCTTC
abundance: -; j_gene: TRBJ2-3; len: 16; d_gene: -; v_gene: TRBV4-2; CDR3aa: CASTYEWGKSTDTQYF; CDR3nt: TGTGCCAGCACCTATGAATGGGGGAAAAGCACAGATACGCAGTATTTT
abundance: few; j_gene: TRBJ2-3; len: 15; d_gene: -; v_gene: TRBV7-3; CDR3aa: CASSLTGGATDTQYF; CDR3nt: TGTGCCAGCAGCTTAACTGGGGGGGCGACAGATACGCAGTATTTT
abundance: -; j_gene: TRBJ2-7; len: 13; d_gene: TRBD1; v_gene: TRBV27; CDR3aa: CASSFPGQGPESF; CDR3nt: TGTGCCAGCAGTTTTCCGGGACAGGGGCCCGAGAGCTTC
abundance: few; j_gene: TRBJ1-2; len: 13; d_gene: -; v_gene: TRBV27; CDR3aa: CASSLTINYGYTF; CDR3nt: TGTGCCAGCAGTTTAACCATTAACTATGGCTACACCTTC
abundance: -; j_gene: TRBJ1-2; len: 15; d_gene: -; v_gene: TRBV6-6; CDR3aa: CASSDITGTTYGYTF; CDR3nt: TGTGCCAGCAGTGACATTACGGGAACAACCTATGGCTACACCTTC
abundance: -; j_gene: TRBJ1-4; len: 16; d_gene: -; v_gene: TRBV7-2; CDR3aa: CASSLDPGAWGEKLFF; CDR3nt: TGTGCCAGCAGCTTAGATCCAGGGGCCTGGGGTGAAAAACTGTTTTTT
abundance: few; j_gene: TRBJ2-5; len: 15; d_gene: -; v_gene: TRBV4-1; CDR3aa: CASSPEGGLQETQYF; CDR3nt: TGCGCCAGCAGCCCAGAGGGGGGCCTTCAAGAGACCCAGTACTTC
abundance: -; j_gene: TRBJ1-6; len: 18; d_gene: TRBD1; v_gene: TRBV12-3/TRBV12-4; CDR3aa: CASSLGSGDRDGSSPLHF; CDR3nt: TGTGCCAGCAGTTTGGGTTCGGGGGACAGGGACGGTTCGTCACCCCTCCACTTT
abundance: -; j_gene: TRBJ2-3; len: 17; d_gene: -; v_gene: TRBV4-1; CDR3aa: CASSQDRGRAATDTQYF; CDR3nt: TGCGCCAGCAGCCAAGATCGCGGCAGAGCAGCCACAGATACGCAGTATTTT
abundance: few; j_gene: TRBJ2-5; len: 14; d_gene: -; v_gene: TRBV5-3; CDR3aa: CARSADPSSETQYF; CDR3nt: TGTGCCAGAAGCGCGGACCCTTCCTCGGAGACCCAGTACTTC
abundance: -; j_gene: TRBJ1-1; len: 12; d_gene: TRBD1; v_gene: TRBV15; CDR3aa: CATGQTNTEAFF; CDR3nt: TGTGCCACGGGACAGACTAACACTGAAGCTTTCTTT
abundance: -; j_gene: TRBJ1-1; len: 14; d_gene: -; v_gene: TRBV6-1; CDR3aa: CASSHLPGNTEAFF; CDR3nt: TGTGCCAGCAGTCATCTGCCAGGCAACACTGAAGCTTTCTTT
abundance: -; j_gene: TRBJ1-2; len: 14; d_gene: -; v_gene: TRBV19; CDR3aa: CASSYRDKNYGYTF; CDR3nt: TGTGCCAGTAGTTACCGGGACAAAAACTATGGCTACACCTTC
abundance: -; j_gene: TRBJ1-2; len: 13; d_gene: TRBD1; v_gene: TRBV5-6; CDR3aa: CASSAGQEYGYTF; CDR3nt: TGTGCCAGCAGCGCCGGACAGGAATATGGCTACACCTTC
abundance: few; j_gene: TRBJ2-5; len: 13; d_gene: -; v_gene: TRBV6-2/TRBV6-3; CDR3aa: CASSYSTRETQYF; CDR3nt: TGTGCCAGCAGTTACTCGACTCGGGAGACCCAGTACTTC
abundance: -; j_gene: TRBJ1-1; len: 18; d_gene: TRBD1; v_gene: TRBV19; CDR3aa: CASSIVASTGGSWTEAFF; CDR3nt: TGTGCCAGTAGTATAGTGGCCTCTACAGGGGGCTCGTGGACTGAAGCTTTCTTT
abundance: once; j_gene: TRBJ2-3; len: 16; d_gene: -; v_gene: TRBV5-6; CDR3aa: CASSLAGGSGTDTQYF; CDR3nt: TGTGCCAGCAGCTTGGCCGGGGGTTCGGGCACAGATACGCAGTATTTT
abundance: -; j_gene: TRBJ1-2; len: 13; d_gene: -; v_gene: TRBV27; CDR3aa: CASSAGRLYGYTF; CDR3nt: TGTGCCAGCAGTGCCGGACGGCTCTATGGCTACACCTTC
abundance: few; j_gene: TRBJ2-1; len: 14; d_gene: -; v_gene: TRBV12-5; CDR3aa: CASGFGGLNNEQFF; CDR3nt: TGTGCTAGTGGTTTCGGGGGGCTCAACAATGAGCAGTTCTTC
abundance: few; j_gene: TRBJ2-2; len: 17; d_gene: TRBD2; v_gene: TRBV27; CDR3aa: CASSSPLAGAVTGELFF; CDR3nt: TGTGCCAGCAGTTCCCCCTTAGCGGGGGCCGTAACCGGGGAGCTGTTTTTT
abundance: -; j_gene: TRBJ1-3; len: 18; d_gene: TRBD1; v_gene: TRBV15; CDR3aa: CATRGFSTGIFTGNTIYF; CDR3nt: TGTGCCACCAGGGGTTTTTCGACAGGGATTTTCACTGGAAACACCATATATTTT
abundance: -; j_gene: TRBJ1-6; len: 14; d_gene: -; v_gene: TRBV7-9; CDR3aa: CASSLVLGSSPLHF; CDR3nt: TGTGCCAGCAGCTTAGTTCTGGGCTCATCACCCCTCCACTTT
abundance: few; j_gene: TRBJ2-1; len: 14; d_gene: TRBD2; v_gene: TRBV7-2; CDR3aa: CASWAGGPLDEQFF; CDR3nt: TGTGCCAGTTGGGCGGGGGGGCCTTTGGATGAGCAGTTCTTC
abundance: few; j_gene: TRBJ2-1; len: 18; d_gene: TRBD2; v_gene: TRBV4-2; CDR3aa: CASSQLPRLAGVGNEQFF; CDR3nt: TGTGCCAGCAGCCAACTCCCGAGGCTAGCGGGGGTGGGCAATGAGCAGTTCTTC
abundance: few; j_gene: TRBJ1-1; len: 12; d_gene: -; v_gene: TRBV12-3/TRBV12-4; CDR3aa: CASSYQALEAFF; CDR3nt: TGTGCCAGCAGTTATCAAGCACTTGAAGCTTTCTTT
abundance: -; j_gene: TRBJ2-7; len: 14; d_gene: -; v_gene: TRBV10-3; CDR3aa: CAISGFDGNYEQYF; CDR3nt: TGTGCCATCAGTGGTTTCGACGGTAATTACGAGCAGTACTTC
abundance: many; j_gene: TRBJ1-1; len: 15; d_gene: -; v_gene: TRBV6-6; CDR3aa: CASSYSGVRDTEAFF; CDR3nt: TGTGCCAGCAGTTACTCGGGGGTTAGGGACACTGAAGCTTTCTTT
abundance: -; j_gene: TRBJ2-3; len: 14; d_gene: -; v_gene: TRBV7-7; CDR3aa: CASSPDRNTDTQYF; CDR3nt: TGTGCTAGCAGCCCGGACCGAAACACAGATACGCAGTATTTT
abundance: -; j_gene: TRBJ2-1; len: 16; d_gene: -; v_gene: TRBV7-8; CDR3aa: CASSLGDQTPYNEQFF; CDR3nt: TGTGCCAGCAGCTTAGGGGACCAGACACCTTACAATGAGCAGTTCTTC
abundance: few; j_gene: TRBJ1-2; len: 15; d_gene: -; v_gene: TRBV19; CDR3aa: CASSIFPSSPYGYTF; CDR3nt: TGTGCCAGTAGTATTTTCCCATCTTCTCCCTATGGCTACACCTTC
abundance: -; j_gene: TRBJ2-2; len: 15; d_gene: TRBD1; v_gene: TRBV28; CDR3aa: CASSLWGQRPGELFF; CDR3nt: TGTGCCAGCAGTTTATGGGGACAGCGTCCCGGGGAGCTGTTTTTT
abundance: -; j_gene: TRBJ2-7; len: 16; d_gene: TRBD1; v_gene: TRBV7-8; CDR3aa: CASSLERQGISYEQYF; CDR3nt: TGTGCCAGCAGCTTAGAAAGACAGGGTATTTCCTACGAGCAGTACTTC
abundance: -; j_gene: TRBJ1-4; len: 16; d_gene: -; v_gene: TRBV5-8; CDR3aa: CASSLARNTVNEKLFF; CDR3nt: TGTGCCAGCAGCTTGGCCCGAAATACTGTAAATGAAAAACTGTTTTTT
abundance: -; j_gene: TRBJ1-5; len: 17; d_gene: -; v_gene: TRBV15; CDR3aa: CATSRDGLAGMRQPQHF; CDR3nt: TGTGCCACCAGCAGAGATGGGTTAGCAGGGATGCGGCAGCCCCAGCATTTT
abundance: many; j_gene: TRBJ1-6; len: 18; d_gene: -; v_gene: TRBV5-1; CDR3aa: CASSFLSSGRSGNSPLHF; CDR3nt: TGCGCCAGCAGCTTTCTCAGCTCGGGACGGTCGGGTAATTCACCCCTCCACTTT
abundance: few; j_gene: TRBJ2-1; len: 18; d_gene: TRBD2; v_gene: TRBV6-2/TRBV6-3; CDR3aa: CASRPGTSGGASYNEQFF; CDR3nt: TGTGCCAGCAGGCCCGGGACTAGCGGGGGGGCGTCGTACAATGAGCAGTTCTTC
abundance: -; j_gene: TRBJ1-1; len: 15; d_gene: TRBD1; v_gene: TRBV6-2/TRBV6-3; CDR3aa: CASRDREGRNTEAFF; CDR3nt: TGTGCCAGCAGGGACAGGGAGGGGAGGAACACTGAAGCTTTCTTT
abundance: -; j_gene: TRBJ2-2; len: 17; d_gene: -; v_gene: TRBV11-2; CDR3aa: CASSFPRWGRDTGELFF; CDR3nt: TGTGCCAGCAGCTTCCCTCGGTGGGGAAGGGACACCGGGGAGCTGTTTTTT
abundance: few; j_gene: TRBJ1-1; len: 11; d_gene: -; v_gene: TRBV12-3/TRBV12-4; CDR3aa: CASSFGVGAFF; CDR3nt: TGTGCCAGCAGTTTCGGTGTCGGAGCTTTCTTT
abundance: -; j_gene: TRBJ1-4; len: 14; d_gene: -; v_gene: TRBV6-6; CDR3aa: CAGSYQGNREKLFF; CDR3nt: TGTGCCGGCAGTTACCAGGGGAACAGGGAAAAACTGTTTTTT
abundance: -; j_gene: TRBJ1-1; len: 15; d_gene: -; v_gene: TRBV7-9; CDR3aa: CASSGRDTLNTEAFF; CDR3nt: TGTGCCAGCAGCGGGCGGGACACCTTGAACACTGAAGCTTTCTTT
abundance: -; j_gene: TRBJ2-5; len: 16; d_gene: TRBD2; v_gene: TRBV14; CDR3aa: CASSQLAGGYQETQYF; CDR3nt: TGTGCCAGCAGCCAATTGGCGGGGGGGTACCAAGAGACCCAGTACTTC
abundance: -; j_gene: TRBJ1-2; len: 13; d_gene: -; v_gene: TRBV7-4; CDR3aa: CASSSTDYYSYTF; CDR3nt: TGTGCCAGCAGCTCGACAGATTACTATAGCTACACCTTC
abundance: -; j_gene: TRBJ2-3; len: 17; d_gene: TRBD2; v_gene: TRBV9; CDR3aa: CASIPRGAGGTTDTQYF; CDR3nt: TGTGCCAGCATCCCGAGGGGAGCGGGGGGAACCACAGATACGCAGTATTTT
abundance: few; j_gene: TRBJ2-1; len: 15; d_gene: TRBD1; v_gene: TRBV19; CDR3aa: CASSIVRDRANEQFF; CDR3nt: TGTGCCAGTAGTATCGTCCGGGACAGGGCAAATGAGCAGTTCTTC
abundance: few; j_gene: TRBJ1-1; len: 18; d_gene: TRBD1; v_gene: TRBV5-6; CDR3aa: CASSLVQGLGAMNTEAFF; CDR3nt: TGTGCCAGCAGCTTGGTACAGGGGCTAGGGGCCATGAACACTGAAGCTTTCTTT
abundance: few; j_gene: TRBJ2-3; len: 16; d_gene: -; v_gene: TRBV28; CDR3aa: CASTDFGGGPKDTQYF; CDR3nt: TGTGCCAGCACCGACTTTGGCGGGGGCCCCAAAGATACGCAGTATTTT
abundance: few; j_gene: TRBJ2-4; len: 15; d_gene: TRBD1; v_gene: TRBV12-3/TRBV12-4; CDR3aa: CASSIGGVQGGVQYF; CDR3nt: TGTGCCAGCAGTATAGGGGGCGTGCAAGGAGGCGTTCAGTACTTC
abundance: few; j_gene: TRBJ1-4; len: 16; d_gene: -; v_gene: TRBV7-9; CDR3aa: CASSLAYMTIGEKLFF; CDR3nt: TGTGCCAGCAGCTTAGCCTACATGACGATAGGTGAAAAACTGTTTTTT
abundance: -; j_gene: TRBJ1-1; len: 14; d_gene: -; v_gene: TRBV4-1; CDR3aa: CASSQVDHITEAFF; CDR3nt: TGCGCCAGCAGCCAAGTAGACCACATCACTGAAGCTTTCTTT
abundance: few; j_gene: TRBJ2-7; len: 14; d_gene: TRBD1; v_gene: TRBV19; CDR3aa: CASSRQGQVHEQYF; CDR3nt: TGTGCCAGTAGCAGACAGGGGCAGGTTCACGAGCAGTACTTC
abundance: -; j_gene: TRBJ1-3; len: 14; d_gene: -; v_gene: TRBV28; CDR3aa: CASSFTISGNTIYF; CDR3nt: TGTGCCAGCAGTTTTACAATTTCTGGAAACACCATATATTTT
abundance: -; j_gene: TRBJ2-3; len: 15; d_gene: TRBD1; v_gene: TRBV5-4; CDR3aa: CASSAGTGIPDTQYF; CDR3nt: TGTGCCAGCAGCGCGGGGACAGGGATTCCCGATACGCAGTATTTT
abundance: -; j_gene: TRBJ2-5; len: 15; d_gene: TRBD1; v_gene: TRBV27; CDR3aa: CASRPEGQGRETQYF; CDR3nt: TGTGCCAGCAGGCCAGAGGGACAGGGGAGGGAGACCCAGTACTTC
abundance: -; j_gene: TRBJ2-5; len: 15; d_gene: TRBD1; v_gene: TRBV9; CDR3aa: CASSVTGTGQETQYF; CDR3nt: TGTGCCAGCAGCGTAACCGGGACAGGGCAAGAGACCCAGTACTTC